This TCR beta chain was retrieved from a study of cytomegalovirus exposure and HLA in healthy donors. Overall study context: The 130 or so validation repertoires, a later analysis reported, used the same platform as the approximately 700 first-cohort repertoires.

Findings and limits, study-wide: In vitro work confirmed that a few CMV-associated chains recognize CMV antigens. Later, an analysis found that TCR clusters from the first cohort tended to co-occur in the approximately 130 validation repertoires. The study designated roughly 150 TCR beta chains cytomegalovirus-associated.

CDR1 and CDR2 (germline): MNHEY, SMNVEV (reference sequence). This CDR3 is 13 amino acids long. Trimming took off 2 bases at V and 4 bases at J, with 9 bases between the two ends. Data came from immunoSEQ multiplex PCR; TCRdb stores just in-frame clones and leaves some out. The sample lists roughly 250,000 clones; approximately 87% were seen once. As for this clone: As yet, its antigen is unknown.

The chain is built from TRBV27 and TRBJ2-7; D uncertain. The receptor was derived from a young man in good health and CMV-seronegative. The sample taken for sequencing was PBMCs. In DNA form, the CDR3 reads TGTGCCAGCAGTTTAGGGCTAAGTTACGAGCAGTACTTC. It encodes CASSLGLSYEQYF.